The 28 T cell receptor beta chains below come from one sample, sequenced in a study of CXCR3-negative and CXCR3-positive naive CD8 T cells (dated by TCRdb to between 2018 and 2021). Their antigens remain unidentified. TCRdb records NextSeq 550 as the sequencer. The Human TCR Profiling Kit (MiLaboratory) was used to make UMI-labeled 5' RACE TRB cDNA libraries. TCRdb reprocessed the reads into one record per CDR3 protein sequence, lacking DNA. The sample table includes about 150,000 distinct CDR3 sequences. About 0.28% of the sample belongs to the ten largest clones. Findings and caveats that apply to the study as a whole: Compared with CXCR3-negative naive cells, CXCR3-positive naive cells had TRB CDR3s with higher hydrophobicity (lower Kidera factor 4), lower energy, and higher strength and volume indices.

The specimen sequenced was naive CXCR3+ CD8+ T cells from blood. The cell subset or site label on this specimen signifies: CD45RO-CCR7+CD27+CD95- naive CD8+ T cells expressing CXCR3 (TNR3+). All receptors derive from a human donor in good health. Some clones in this sample may be carry-over from other donors' samples.

The V gene is TRBV28, the J gene TRBJ2-3; the D call from TCRdb, TRBD1, cannot be confirmed without DNA. This CDR3 has 15 amino acids. Germline V gene sequence: CDR1 MDHEN, CDR2 SYDVKM. This CDR3 reads CASPPPGVVGDTQYF.

The chain couples TRBV21-1 to TRBJ1-1. TRBV21-1 is a recognized pseudogene. The CDR3 sequence is 16 residues long. The chain's CDR3 is CASSRERQVLDTEAFF.

V usage is TRBV18 and J usage is TRBJ1-3. Germline assignment: CDR1 KGHSH and CDR2 LQKENI. The CDR3 is 15 residues long. The CDR3 reads CASSQDGDSGNTIYF.

CDR3 amino acids: CASSFLDREESGELFF. The chain recombines TRBV7-9 with TRBJ2-2; TCRdb's D call, TRBD1, is unchecked because there is no DNA. CDR3 size: 16 residues. CDR1 is SEHNR and CDR2 is FQNEAQ in the germline V gene (reference sequence).

The chain employs TRBV5-1 and TRBJ1-1; the D gene TCRdb calls, TRBD1, cannot be checked with no DNA. Germline V lookup: CDR1 SGHRS, CDR2 YFSETQ. The CDR3 consists of 16 residues. This CDR3 reads CASSFSADSVNTEAFF. Full variable domain (remainder filled in from reference TRBV5-1 and TRBJ1-1): KAGVTQTPRYLIKTRGQQVTLSCSPISGHRSVSWYQQTPGQGLQFLFEYFSETQRNKGNFPGRFSGRQFSNSRSEMNVSTLELGDSALYLCASSFSADSVNTEAFFGQGTRLTVV.

The gene calls are TRBV29-1 and TRBJ2-1; TCRdb proposes TRBD2, but this gene call is untestable without DNA. Germline V gives CDR1 SQVTM, CDR2 ANQGSEA. The CDR3 is made up of 16 amino acids. The CDR3 loop is CSVEFYAGGLFYEQFF.

The chain employs TRBV7-3 and TRBJ2-5; TCRdb picks TRBD1, but there is no DNA to check that call. Per germline, CDR1 SGHTA and CDR2 FQGTGA. CDR3 length: 13 residues. The CDR3 sequence: CASRETEKETQYF.

The rearrangement uses TRBV13 and TRBJ2-7; TCRdb's D call of TRBD1 is untestable without DNA. Germline CDR1 PRHDT, CDR2 FYEKMQ (reference sequence). This CDR3 spans 14 amino acids. CDR3: CASSLGTGSVEQYF. Full variable domain (outside the CDR3, taken from reference TRBV13 and TRBJ2-7): AAGVIQSPRHLIKEKRETATLKCYPIPRHDTVYWYQQGPGQDPQFLISFYEKMQSDKGSIPDRFSAQQFSDYHSELNMSSLELGDSALYFCASSLGTGSVEQYFGPGTRLTVT.

V and J are TRBV28 and TRBJ1-5; TCRdb's D gene call, TRBD1, goes unchecked for lack of DNA. The CDR3 is 17 residues long. CDR1 and CDR2 (germline): MDHEN, SYDVKM. CDR3 sequence: CASSPTAGGLGNQPQHF.

The CDR3 protein is CASSPSGLGANVLTF. This chain joins TRBV18 and TRBJ2-6. Germline V gene data show CDR1 as KGHSH and CDR2 as LQKENI. CDR3 size: 15 residues.

The chain has TRBV20-1 and TRBJ2-3; TCRdb designates TRBD2, a call that cannot be tested without DNA. The length of the CDR3 is 18 residues. Germline loops: CDR1 DFQATT, CDR2 SNEGSKA (reference sequence). The CDR3 here is CSATNNASPGASTDTQYF.

The chain links TRBV29-1 to TRBJ2-7; TCRdb indicates TRBD1, and absent DNA this call remains unverified. CDR3 length equals 13 residues. CDR1 is SQVTM, CDR2 ANQGSEA, per germline. CDR3 amino acids: CSVVDREPYEQYF.

This chain uses TRBV16 with TRBJ2-5; TCRdb's D call, TRBD2, is unchecked because there is no DNA. CDR1 is KGHSY and CDR2 is FQNENV in the germline V gene. This CDR3 has 14 residues. CDR3 amino acids: CASSGTAGMETQYF.

The V gene is TRBV5-1, the J gene TRBJ2-7; TCRdb's D gene call, TRBD2, goes unchecked for lack of DNA. Germline assignment: CDR1 SGHRS and CDR2 YFSETQ. The CDR3 is 15 residues long. CDR3 residues: CASSSGTGDYYEQYF.

The chain joins TRBV7-6 to TRBJ2-7; the D call from TCRdb, TRBD2, cannot be confirmed without DNA. This CDR3 region has 15 residues. Per germline, CDR1 SGHVS and CDR2 FNYEAQ. CDR3 residues: CASSSPGLADYEQYF.

The chain combines TRBV15 with TRBJ2-1. Germline CDR1 LNHNV, CDR2 YYDKDF (reference sequence). The CDR3 runs 15 residues. CDR3 protein: CATSATQSSYNEQFF.

The chain combines TRBV7-3 with TRBJ1-4; TCRdb reports TRBD1, a call that lacks DNA to check it against. The CDR3 is 15 amino acids. Germline V gene data show CDR1 as SGHTA and CDR2 as FQGTGA. The CDR3 sequence: CASSWGTVRNEKLFF.

The CDR3 is CASSLGEGVQETQYF. The chain joins TRBV7-7 to TRBJ2-5; absent DNA, TCRdb's TRBD2 call cannot be checked. The CDR3 totals 15 residues. Germline assignment: CDR1 SSHAT and CDR2 FNYEAQ (reference sequence).

The chain is built from TRBV7-9 and TRBJ1-1. The CDR3 sequence is 14 residues long. The germline V gene encodes CDR1 SEHNR and CDR2 FQNEAQ (reference sequence). The chain's CDR3 is CASSSWDRNTEAFF.

The chain is built from TRBV9 and TRBJ2-2. CDR1 is SGDLS and CDR2 is YYNGEE in the germline V gene. The CDR3 spans 12 residues. The CDR3 protein is CASRSSTGELFF. Together with reference TRBV9 and TRBJ2-2, the CDR3 gives the full variable domain: DSGVTQTPKHLITATGQRVTLRCSPRSGDLSVYWYQQSLDQGLQFLIQYYNGEERAKGNILERFSAQQFPDLHSELNLSSLELGDSALYFCASRSSTGELFFGEGSRLTVL.

This chain links TRBV29-1 with TRBJ2-7; TCRdb indicates TRBD2, and absent DNA this call remains unverified. In germline, CDR1 is SQVTM, CDR2 ANQGSEA. This CDR3 region has 16 residues. The CDR3 is CSVDGLAGASRYEQYF.

The CDR3 sequence: CASSHKQGTGFLNTEAFF. This chain connects TRBV7-9 to TRBJ1-1; TCRdb picks TRBD1, but there is no DNA to check that call. Germline CDR1 SEHNR, CDR2 FQNEAQ (reference sequence). CDR3 length: 18 residues.

The CDR3 region is CASSVSANYGYTF. The genes are TRBV9 and TRBJ1-2. The germline V gene has CDR1 SGDLS and CDR2 YYNGEE. The CDR3 length is 13 residues.

The rearrangement uses TRBV10-3 and TRBJ1-2; as DNA is missing, the TRBD1 call by TCRdb cannot be tested. This CDR3 is built from 15 residues. The germline V gene encodes CDR1 ENHRY and CDR2 SYGVKD. The CDR3 protein is CAISGGPTGLDGYTF.

This chain uses TRBV7-6 with TRBJ2-5; TCRdb designates TRBD1, a call that cannot be tested without DNA. The germline V gene has CDR1 SGHVS and CDR2 FNYEAQ. The length of the CDR3 is 16 residues. The CDR3 sequence: CASSFSGTGGAETQYF.

The chain carries TRBV19 and TRBJ1-1; TCRdb's D call of TRBD1 is untestable without DNA. CDR1 and CDR2 from the germline V gene are LNHDA and SQIVND (reference sequence). CDR3 length equals 14 residues. The CDR3 loop reads CASSTPGMNTEAFF.

The V and J genes are TRBV7-6 and TRBJ2-1. Germline V gives CDR1 SGHVS, CDR2 FNYEAQ. The CDR3 spans 15 residues. The CDR3 region is CASSGSFTDLNEQFF.

CDR3 sequence: CASRTSGAASGETQYF. The chain has TRBV28 and TRBJ2-5; the D gene TCRdb calls, TRBD1, cannot be checked with no DNA. Germline V gene lookup returns CDR1 MDHEN and CDR2 SYDVKM. The CDR3 loop spans 16 amino acids.